Described below is a single TCR beta chain sequence and its context. Its cognate antigen is unknown. After isolation, RNA underwent reverse transcription to generate cDNA as the sequencing template. Only in-frame clones appear in the TCRdb table, and some are missing; sequencing was by immunoSEQ multiplex PCR. This table has around 100,000 clones, roughly 40% appearing once. These data come from a study of CD8+ T cells in alopecia areata. Study conclusions and caveats: Expanded CD8+ clones among the top 100, and scalp clonality, were significantly decreased by tofacitinib.

CDR3 length: 17 residues. The V end was cut by 6 bases, the J end by 10 bases, with 28 bases between. Germline values: CDR1 MDHEN, CDR2 SYDVKM. The treatment was: oral pan-JAK inhibitor, 5-10 mg twice daily. Punch biopsies of lesional scalp, plus peripheral blood, were taken from alopecia areata patients. This TCR came from a human donor with alopecia areata. The chain uses TRBV28 and TRBJ2-1; no definite D call. Sample: CD8+ T cells sorted from blood, taken at week 24, from a patient treated with tofacitinib. CDR3 loop: CASSSNPRAKNPMEQFF. In nucleotides, the CDR3 is TGTGCCAGCAGCTCCAACCCCCGGGCTAAAAATCCAATGGAGCAGTTCTTC. The full variable domain, in which reference TRBV28 and TRBJ2-1 provide the parts outside the CDR3, is DVKVTQSSRYLVKRTGEKVFLECVQDMDHENMFWYRQDPGLGLRLIYFSYDVKMKEKGDIPEGYSVSREKKERFSLILESASTNQTSMYLCASSSNPRAKNPMEQFFGPGTRLTVL.